The 16 T cell receptor beta chains presented below share a single source sample, sequenced in a study of blood T cell repertoires in COVID-19. Using immunoSEQ multiplex PCR, the repertoire was profiled, and TCRdb retains in-frame clones only, with some absent. The sample holds 30,000 to 40,000 clones, roughly 88% seen once. The specimen was peripheral blood. Receptors were obtained from a man aged 55 to 70 with active COVID-19.

The gene calls are TRBV5-1 and TRBJ2-3; 7 positions match TRBD1. With V trimmed by 2 bases and J by 6 bases, 6 bases remained unmatched. The CDR3 totals 14 residues. Germline V CDR1 and CDR2: SGHRS, YFSETQ. Here the CDR3 reads CASSFDRVSDTQYF. CDR3 coding DNA: TGCGCCAGCAGCTTCGACAGGGTATCGGATACGCAGTATTTT. The full variable domain, rest sourced from reference TRBV5-1 and TRBJ2-3, is KAGVTQTPRYLIKTRGQQVTLSCSPISGHRSVSWYQQTPGQGLQFLFEYFSETQRNKGNFPGRFSGRQFSNSRSEMNVSTLELGDSALYLCASSFDRVSDTQYFGPGTRLTVL.

V is TRBV5-1 and J is TRBJ2-5; D is possibly TRBD1 (5 bases). Trimming took off 4 bases at V and 2 bases at J, with 9 bases between the two ends. Germline V CDR1 and CDR2: SGHRS, YFSETQ. The CDR3 loop spans 13 amino acids. CDR3 sequence: CASSLDRQETQYF. Here the CDR3 DNA reads TGCGCCAGCAGCCTAGACAGACAAGAGACCCAGTACTTC.

CDR3: CASSPPEGIAKNIQYF. CDR3 DNA sequence: TGTGCCAGCTCACCACCGGAGGGAATAGCCAAAAACATTCAGTACTTC. V is TRBV18 and J is TRBJ2-4; D possibly corresponds to TRBD2 (6 bases). The CDR3 has 16 amino acids. CDR1 and CDR2 from the germline V gene are KGHSH and LQKENI. V lost 0 bases, J lost 0 bases, and 9 bases lay in between.

The chain is built from TRBV18 and TRBJ2-7, with 8 bases fitting TRBD2. The germline V gene encodes CDR1 KGHSH and CDR2 LQKENI. CDR3 length: 15 residues. V trimming: 3 bases; J trimming: 7 bases; junction bases outside the gene matches: 11. CDR3 nucleotides: TGTGCCAGCTCACCGGTAGCGGGACCTACGGGGGAGCAGTACTTC. This sequence encodes CASSPVAGPTGEQYF.

The chain couples TRBV11-3 to TRBJ2-1; TRBD2 aligns across 14 bases. V trimming: 5 bases; J trimming: 1 base; junction bases outside the gene matches: 13. Germline V gene data show CDR1 as SGHNT and CDR2 as YENEEA. The CDR3 extends over 20 amino acids. The CDR3 spells CASSPRGGTSGSVSYNEQFF. CDR3 coding DNA: TGTGCCAGCAGCCCAAGAGGGGGGACTAGCGGGAGCGTATCCTACAATGAGCAGTTCTTC.

This clone is labeled large (0.1 to 1%). This chain links TRBV19 with TRBJ2-7; a possible D gene is TRBD2 (6 bases). V was shortened by 7 bases and J by 3 bases, with 19 bases between the two germline ends. This CDR3 is 15 amino acids long. Per germline, CDR1 LNHDA and CDR2 SQIVND (reference sequence). The CDR3 sequence: CASTPGMGGFYEQYF. DNA for the CDR3: TGTGCCAGTACCCCTGGGATGGGAGGTTTCTACGAGCAGTACTTC.

This chain joins TRBV7-8 and TRBJ2-1, with 14 bases fitting TRBD2. Germline CDR1 SGHVS, CDR2 FQNEAQ. This CDR3 is 16 amino acids long. The V gene end was trimmed by 7 bases and the J gene end by 6 bases; junction bases not matched to a gene: 8. The CDR3 spells CASIRLAGGPGNEQFF. The CDR3, as DNA: TGTGCCAGCATTCGACTAGCGGGAGGGCCGGGCAATGAGCAGTTCTTC.

The chain joins TRBV6-5 to TRBJ2-3; TRBD2 matches at 9 bases. Germline lookup yields CDR1 MNHEY and CDR2 SVGAGI. This CDR3 region has 14 residues. With 6 bases clipped from V and 5 bases from J, the junction kept 6 bases outside the gene matches. This CDR3 reads CASSSGLAEDTQYF. The CDR3 bases are TGTGCCAGCAGCTCGGGACTAGCAGAAGATACGCAGTATTTT.

The V and J genes are TRBV6-6 and TRBJ2-5, with TRBD2 matching 11 bases. The CDR3 contains 17 residues. V lost 5 bases and J lost 4; bases outside the gene matches: 12. The germline V gene has CDR1 MNHNY and CDR2 SVGAGI (reference sequence). The CDR3 loop is CASSRTSGPTSGETQYF. CDR3 DNA sequence: TGTGCCAGCAGTCGGACTAGCGGGCCCACGTCGGGAGAGACCCAGTACTTC.

The chain combines TRBV5-1 with TRBJ2-5; the match to TRBD2 covers 8 bases. From germline, CDR1 is SGHRS and CDR2 YFSETQ. V lost 0 bases and J lost 2; bases outside the gene matches: 15. The length of the CDR3 is 19 residues. The CDR3 is CASSLVSSGLAGIQETQYF. DNA of the CDR3: TGCGCCAGCAGCTTGGTATCGAGCGGTCTAGCGGGTATTCAAGAGACCCAGTACTTC.

This chain joins TRBV5-1 and TRBJ2-7; TRBD1 is a possible D gene (6 bases). V was pared by 0 bases and J by 2 bases, with 18 bases between. This CDR3 region has 17 residues. Per the germline V gene, CDR1 is SGHRS and CDR2 is YFSETQ. CDR3 in amino acids: CASSLAPTGPLPYEQYF. In DNA form, the CDR3 reads TGCGCCAGCAGCTTGGCCCCGACAGGTCCCCTACCCTACGAGCAGTACTTC.

The chain links TRBV5-4 to TRBJ2-3; 9 positions agree with TRBD2. Losses at the gene ends were 4 bases for V and 0 bases for J; bases not matched to a gene: 18. From germline, CDR1 is SGHNT and CDR2 YYREEE (reference sequence). CDR3 length equals 20 residues. This CDR3 reads CASSPGGRLAGTPSTDTQYF. The DNA for the CDR3 is TGTGCCAGCAGCCCAGGCGGGAGGCTAGCGGGAACGCCTAGCACAGATACGCAGTATTTT.

Only one count was recorded for this clone. V and J are TRBV9 and TRBJ2-1; 7 nucleotides match TRBD1. Germline CDR1 SGDLS, CDR2 YYNGEE. The junction had 4 bases not matched to a gene; V was cut back by 0 bases and J by 1 base. The CDR3 loop spans 16 amino acids. The CDR3 bases are TGTGCCAGCAGCGTAGTTTTACAGGGGTCCTACAATGAGCAGTTCTTC. Translated, it gives CASSVVLQGSYNEQFF.

The V gene is TRBV28, the J gene TRBJ1-5, with TRBD1 as a possible D gene (5 bases). Trimming left V 7 bases short and J 5 bases short, with 9 bases between. Germline assignment: CDR1 MDHEN and CDR2 SYDVKM. The CDR3 is 12 amino acids. CDR3 sequence: CASTEQDQPQHF. In DNA, the CDR3 is TGTGCCAGCACCGAACAGGATCAGCCCCAGCATTTT.

The chain carries TRBV28 and TRBJ2-7, with D maybe TRBD2 (6 bases). This CDR3 is 13 amino acids long. Germline loops: CDR1 MDHEN, CDR2 SYDVKM. The V end was cut by 7 bases, the J end by 0 bases, with 10 bases between. CDR3 sequence reads: CASNAGSSYEQYF. The CDR3 DNA sequence: TGTGCCAGCAATGCGGGAAGCTCCTACGAGCAGTACTTC.

V and J are TRBV15 and TRBJ1-3; unclear D gene. This CDR3 comprises 17 residues. V gave up 0 bases and J gave up 0 bases, with 12 bases separating them. Germline CDR1 reads LNHNV; CDR2 reads YYDKDF (reference sequence). The chain's CDR3 is CATSRDPGSYSGNTIYF. CDR3 bases: TGTGCCACCAGCAGAGATCCTGGCTCATACTCTGGAAACACCATATATTTT.